The following is a T cell receptor beta chain sequence with its context. What it recognizes is unknown. Using immunoSEQ multiplex PCR, the repertoire was profiled, and TCRdb retains in-frame clones only, with some absent. The profile shows about 130,000 clones, about nine tenths of them singletons. The germline V and J ends were trimmed by 5 bases and 1 base, with 8 bases remaining between them. The CDR3 length is 13 residues. Germline V CDR1 and CDR2: MNHEY, SMNVEV (reference sequence). The data derive from a study of T cell responses to AZD1222 COVID-19 vaccine. Study conclusions and caveats: Sampling that yielded the repertoires occurred only after the peak T cell response.

The sample consisted of peripheral blood, taken 28 days after the second AZD1222 dose. This TCR was recovered from an adult who received the AZD1222 COVID-19 vaccine. This chain connects TRBV27 to TRBJ1-1; TRBD1 might be the D (6 bases). The CDR3 loop reads CASSRRGNTEAFF. The CDR3 DNA is TGTGCCAGCAGTCGCAGGGGGAACACTGAAGCTTTCTTT.